The 5 T cell receptor beta chains in this list originate from one sample, sequenced in a study of cytomegalovirus exposure and HLA in healthy donors. In the PCR, 60 Vbeta and 13 Jbeta primers were used. Measured with immunoSEQ multiplex PCR; TCRdb has only the in-frame clones, and not every one. This sample has some 100,000 clones, with about 77% found just once. Input material: PBMCs. The source is a woman in her forties or fifties in good health and CMV-seropositive.

This chain links TRBV29-1 with TRBJ1-1; 7 nucleotides match TRBD1. Germline V gene data show CDR1 as SQVTM and CDR2 as ANQGSEA. V was pared by 8 bases and J by 0 bases, with 3 bases of the junction left unmatched. The CDR3 sequence is 12 residues long. Here the CDR3 DNA reads TGCAGCATGACAGGGTTGAACACTGAAGCTTTCTTT. Protein product: CSMTGLNTEAFF.

The V call is TRBV2, the J call TRBJ2-1, with D unclear. With 11 bases removed from V and 9 bases from J, the gap between germline ends came to 5 bases. The CDR3 sequence is 8 residues long. The germline V gene encodes CDR1 SNHLY and CDR2 FYNNEI. Written as DNA, the CDR3 is TGTGCCTCGGGTGAGCAGTTCTTC. It is translated as CASGEQFF.

The V and J genes are TRBV29-1 and TRBJ2-3, with 9 bases fitting TRBD1. CDR1 is SQVTM, CDR2 ANQGSEA, per germline. J lost 5 bases, V lost 3 bases, and 6 bases had no gene match. CDR3 length: 14 residues. The DNA of the CDR3 is TGCAGCGTTGATCGGGACAGGGCCGGAGATACGCAGTATTTT. This sequence encodes CSVDRDRAGDTQYF.

The chain couples TRBV30 to TRBJ2-7; TRBD2 matches at 10 bases. The CDR3 extends over 13 amino acids. V dropped 0 bases and J dropped 6; count of bases not matched to a gene: 2. In germline, CDR1 is GTSNPN, CDR2 SVGIG (reference sequence). CDR3 sequence: CAWSVASGSEQYF. In DNA form, the CDR3 reads TGTGCCTGGAGTGTCGCTAGCGGGAGCGAGCAGTACTTC.

In its sample, this clone was seen once. This sequence joins TRBV29-1 and TRBJ2-1; 9 bases line up with TRBD1. With V trimmed by 1 base and J by 8 bases, 6 bases remained unmatched. The CDR3 spans 14 residues. CDR1 and CDR2 (germline): SQVTM, ANQGSEA. This chain's CDR3 is CSVEVGQGGHEQFF. The CDR3 nucleotides read TGCAGCGTTGAAGTGGGACAGGGAGGTCATGAGCAGTTCTTC.